The TCR beta chain under discussion was sequenced for a study of cytotoxic CD8 clonotypes in ibrutinib-treated CLL (dated by TCRdb to the early 2020s). Background on the whole study: The cohort had 11 relapsed/refractory and some 15 treatment-naive patients; 17 to 18 were IGHV unmutated. Partial responses were observed in 24 patients and complete responses in 2; after a median follow-up of about 69 months, remission was maintained in approximately 14 patients and progression was observed in approximately 12. On average, each sample yielded around 250,000 productive templates and around 100,000 productive rearrangements. Longitudinal samples were obtainable from about 30% of the roughly 90 participants in the trial. All remission and progressive disease samples were collected while patients were still receiving ibrutinib. Cryopreserved peripheral blood mononuclear cells were obtained prior to treatment, at the time of response, and at either disease progression or sustained remission. Response samples were taken after a median of about a year on treatment, ranging from roughly 6 to 36 months.

Sample time point, as interpreted from the label and publication: roughly 2 years on ibrutinib. For TCR beta library preparation, about 2.1 micrograms of genomic DNA were extracted from the cryopreserved PBMCs. Longitudinal blood samples from CLL patients on ibrutinib monotherapy underwent high-throughput TCR beta sequencing. The patients were enrolled in a single-center, open-label phase 2 trial of ibrutinib monotherapy. Each clonotype received, on average, about 9.7x coverage in deep resolution sequencing performed on a MiSeq, where the target depth lay between 1 in 1 million and 1 in 200,000 T cells. The immunoSEQ hsTCRB Kit was used to generate the TCR beta libraries. In the authors' own workflow: The data were analyzed with ImmunoSEQ Analyzer and ImmunoSEQ Data Assistant, and V, D and J gene assignments followed IMGT definitions. Clonality, which ranges from 0 to 1, was calculated as one minus the normalized Shannon entropy of productive rearrangement frequencies. Only overrepresented clonotypes making up at least 0.05% of each patient's repertoire were included in the public clonotype analysis. Thirteen repertoires from age-matched healthy donors, obtained from immuneACCESS, served as clonality controls. TCRdb mirrors the immuneACCESS table, restricted to in-frame sequences. Some clones are absent from its copies; in checked studies, under half trace to an unresolved V gene, and the reason for the others is unknown. V, J and clone size reflect that table, while D and trimming were determined from the DNA. This sample lists roughly 110,000 clones; approximately 58% were detected once. The ten largest account for about 40% of the sample.

What the work shows at the level of the full study, not this receptor alone: An increase in clonality was observed at ibrutinib response, with clonality remaining stable during sustained remission and falling back toward baseline at progression. Sampling times were not matched between sustained-remission and progressing patients, and lymph node repertoires were not studied. Baseline clonality exceeded that of age-matched healthy donors and correlated strongly with circulating CD8+ T-cell counts. Public clonotypes were rare and either shrank or stayed stable during treatment, and the rise in clonality at ibrutinib response reflected expansion of private clonotypes.

Comment on this clone: Its specific antigen is unknown. No clone much larger than this one lies a single base away; base qualities are absent.

This TCR came from a human donor with chronic lymphocytic leukemia. The source was PBMCs, collected after 24 months of ibrutinib treatment.

CDR3 sequence: CASSFRGVAGGTYEQYF. The sequenced DNA is TGTGCCAGCAGCTTCCGAGGGGTAGCGGGAGGAACCTACGAGCAGTACTTC. The chain joins TRBV7-8 to TRBJ2-7, and TRBD2 aligns with 10 junction nucleotides. After removal of 3 bases from V and 2 bases from J, the junction retains 10 bases not matched to a gene. From the cysteine through the phenylalanine, the CDR3 covers 17 amino acids. Solely the CDR3 DNA is kept, with 51 bases framed from the first base. CDR1 and CDR2 were assigned from the germline V gene as SGHVS and FQNEAQ.